The 14 T cell receptor beta chains in this list originate from one sample, sequenced in a study of PD-1 blockade in classical Hodgkin lymphoma. Libraries were prepared by immunoSEQ multiplex PCR; TCRdb keeps only in-frame clonotypes and omits some of them. The table shows over 35,000 clones, with around 86% occurring only once. After autologous stem cell transplantation all patients relapsed, and prior brentuximab vedotin exposure differed between cohorts. This material consisted of peripheral blood mononuclear cells (PBMCs), taken at baseline. All receptors come from a human donor with classical Hodgkin lymphoma.

This chain joins TRBV6-6 and TRBJ1-4; TRBD1 aligns across 9 bases. V trimming: 7 bases; J trimming: 0 bases; junction bases outside the gene matches: 3. The germline V gene encodes CDR1 MNHNY and CDR2 SVGAGI (reference sequence). The CDR3 contains 15 residues. This chain's CDR3 is CASIGTGTTNEKLFF. CDR3 sequence (DNA): TGTGCCAGCATAGGGACAGGGACAACTAATGAAAAACTGTTTTTT.

This chain uses TRBV6-5 with TRBJ1-5; D may be TRBD1 (6 bases). V was trimmed by 5 bases and J by 7 bases, leaving 9 bases between them. The CDR3 extends over 12 amino acids. Germline V lookup: CDR1 MNHEY, CDR2 SVGAGI. This CDR3 reads CASSTGIQPQHF. The CDR3 nucleotides are TGTGCCAGCAGTACAGGGATCCAGCCCCAGCATTTT.

V and J are TRBV7-2 and TRBJ2-1, with 12 bases aligning to TRBD2. The length of the CDR3 is 16 residues. V shed 5 bases, J shed 9 bases, and the junction held 11 bases outside the gene matches. From germline, CDR1 is SGHTA and CDR2 FQGNSA. The CDR3 reads CASSPLGLAGGVEQFF. CDR3 nucleotides: TGTGCCAGCAGCCCCCTCGGGCTAGCGGGGGGGGTTGAGCAGTTCTTC.

The rearrangement uses TRBV15 and TRBJ2-5, with D uncertain. Germline V gene data show CDR1 as LNHNV and CDR2 as YYDKDF (reference sequence). V shed 0 bases and J shed 4 bases, with 3 bases lying between them. This CDR3 is 12 amino acids long. In DNA form, the CDR3 reads TGTGCCACCAGCAGAGATATAGAGACCCAGTACTTC. Its translation: CATSRDIETQYF.

Here the CDR3 reads CASSLVDRVNTGELFF. DNA for the CDR3: TGTGCCAGCAGCTTGGTGGACAGGGTAAACACCGGGGAGCTGTTTTTT. This sequence joins TRBV5-6 and TRBJ2-2; 8 nucleotides match TRBD1. Germline V gene data show CDR1 as SGHDT and CDR2 as YYEEEE. V shed 0 bases and J 2 bases; nucleotides not matched to a gene: 3. The CDR3 runs 16 residues.

The chain carries TRBV6-6 and TRBJ2-1; D call uncertain. The CDR3 length is 16 residues. V was cut by 8 bases and J by 0 bases, with 17 bases left in between. Germline CDR1 MNHNY, CDR2 SVGAGI (reference sequence). The CDR3: CASSSHSARSYNEQFF. CDR3 coding DNA: TGTGCCAGCTCCTCTCACAGCGCTCGCTCCTACAATGAGCAGTTCTTC.

This chain connects TRBV19 to TRBJ1-5; TRBD1 matches at 7 bases. The CDR3 is 15 residues long. After removal of 2 bases from V and 0 bases from J, the junction contained 1 base not matched to a gene. Germline CDR1 is LNHDA and CDR2 is SQIVND (reference sequence). In DNA, the CDR3 is TGTGCCAGTAGTATAAGGACAGGTAGCAATCAGCCCCAGCATTTT. This gives the protein CASSIRTGSNQPQHF. Supplemented by reference TRBV19 and TRBJ1-5, the full variable domain reads DGGITQSPKYLFRKEGQNVTLSCEQNLNHDAMYWYRQDPGQGLRLIYYSQIVNDFQKGDIAEGYSVSREKKESFPLTVTSAQKNPTAFYLCASSIRTGSNQPQHFGDGTRLSIL.

The chain combines TRBV11-2 with TRBJ2-7, with D possibly being TRBD2 (7 bases). CDR1 is SGHAT and CDR2 is FQNNGV in the germline V gene. The CDR3 consists of 15 residues. V was clipped by 5 bases and J by 7 bases, with 21 bases between them. The CDR3 is CASSHNSAGAGEQYF. In nucleotides, the CDR3 is TGTGCCAGCAGCCATAACTCCGCGGGGGCTGGAGAGCAGTACTTC. The entire variable domain, with the rest obtained from reference TRBV11-2 and TRBJ2-7, is as follows: EAGVAQSPRYKIIEKRQSVAFWCNPISGHATLYWYQQILGQGPKLLIQFQNNGVVDDSQLPKDRFSAERLKGVDSTLKIQPAKLEDSAVYLCASSHNSAGAGEQYFGPGTRLTVT.

The V and J genes are TRBV5-4 and TRBJ2-1; TRBD2 might be the D (5 bases). Germline V gene sequence: CDR1 SGHNT, CDR2 YYREEE (reference sequence). Trimming cost V 0 bases and J 3 bases, with 10 bases left between them. The CDR3 has 15 amino acids. CDR3 coding DNA: TGTGCCAGCAGCTTGGCAGGACTTGACTACAATGAGCAGTTCTTC. It translates to CASSLAGLDYNEQFF.

The V call is TRBV10-3, the J call TRBJ2-7, with TRBD1 matching 7 bases. The V and J ends lost 7 bases and 3 bases, in that order; junction bases with no gene match: 6. Germline lookup yields CDR1 ENHRY and CDR2 SYGVKD. The length of the CDR3 is 13 residues. As DNA, the CDR3 is TGTGCCATCACCCCGACAGGGAACTACGAGCAGTACTTC. Translating gives CAITPTGNYEQYF.

The chain carries TRBV10-3 and TRBJ1-1, with D unclear. The CDR3 runs 13 residues. V dropped 0 bases and J dropped 7 bases, with 9 bases sitting between them. CDR1 is ENHRY, CDR2 SYGVKD, per germline. CDR3 nucleotides: TGTGCCATCAGTGAGTCAGGCGGATATGAAGCTTTCTTT. Protein: CAISESGGYEAFF.

The rearrangement links TRBV14 to TRBJ2-3; 9 bases are shared with TRBD2. This CDR3 comprises 14 residues. With 4 bases clipped from V and 7 bases from J, the junction kept 6 bases outside the gene matches. Germline V gene data show CDR1 as SGHDN and CDR2 as FVKESK. The CDR3 bases are TGTGCCAGCAGCCTAGCGGGAGTCTCGCATACGCAGTATTTT. Protein sequence: CASSLAGVSHTQYF.

This chain uses TRBV4-2 with TRBJ1-1; D might be TRBD1 (5 bases). There are 17 residues in the CDR3. V was clipped by 0 bases and J by 6 bases, with 20 bases between them. Germline lookup yields CDR1 LGHNA and CDR2 YNFKEQ. CDR3: CASSQDPLTDANAEAFF. DNA of the CDR3: TGTGCCAGCAGCCAAGACCCGCTGACAGACGCTAATGCTGAAGCTTTCTTT.

This chain links TRBV7-3 with TRBJ1-2; 7 bases align to TRBD1. Germline-derived CDR1 and CDR2 are SGHTA and FQGTGA. This CDR3 region has 16 residues. The trim removed 5 bases at V and 5 bases at J, leaving 14 bases unmatched. CDR3 bases: TGTGCCAGCAGCCCCGGGTACAGGGGTTCAGGGTATGGCTACACCTTC. This gives the protein CASSPGYRGSGYGYTF.